What follows is one T cell receptor (beta chain) and its context. Its specificity is not known. These data come from a study of cytomegalovirus exposure and HLA in healthy donors. Points from the study as a whole: Cytomegalovirus status, reportedly, was diagnosed with high specificity and sensitivity by the classifier. Among TCR beta chains of equal frequency, HLA-associated ones were more clonally expanded in a later analysis. As a later analysis showed, a missense DCLRE1C variant was linked to trimming of TCR beta V- and J-genes.

PCR employed 60 Vbeta and 13 Jbeta primers. Authors' data handling: There were some 87 million unique TCR beta chains by a later count, and approximately 10 million of them were shared. Clones were sequenced by immunoSEQ multiplex PCR, and TCRdb holds only the in-frame ones, with some missing. V and J calls and clone size are copied from that table; D and trimming were computed from the DNA. The sample yields about 140,000 clones, less than 85% seen once. The material sequenced was PBMCs. The TCR was taken from a woman aged 45 to 65 in good health and CMV-seropositive.

The CDR3 is CASSDYGVTEAFF. DNA for the CDR3: TGTGCCAGCAGTGATTACGGGGTTACTGAAGCTTTCTTT. This chain uses TRBV6-1 with TRBJ1-1, with D unclear. V lost 3 bases, J lost 5 bases, and 10 bases lay in between. CDR3 length: 13 amino acids. The V gene's germline CDR1 is MNHNS and CDR2 SASEGT.